This T cell receptor (beta chain) was profiled in a study of cytomegalovirus exposure and HLA in healthy donors. This clone was seen only a few times. What it binds is unknown. General study findings and limits: The authors later linked a missense DCLRE1C variant to TCR beta V- and J-gene trimming. For presence/absence analyses, sequencing depth was assumed to be roughly uniform across donors.

V was pared by 3 bases and J by 6 bases, with 11 bases between. Germline V lookup: CDR1 LNHDA, CDR2 SQIVND (reference sequence). The CDR3 length is 14 residues. With 60 Vbeta and 13 Jbeta primers, the PCR was carried out. Profiled with immunoSEQ multiplex PCR; TCRdb holds only in-frame clones, not every one. Seen here are some 110,000 clones, about 15% observed once, and the top ten hold more than 0.8%. Material for sequencing was PBMCs. This chain uses TRBV19 with TRBJ1-4; weak D call: TRBD1 (5 bases). The sequence was obtained from a female donor in good health and CMV-seronegative. The CDR3 DNA reads TGTGCCAGTAGTATGTCCAGGGTCGATGAAAAACTGTTTTTT. Its translation is CASSMSRVDEKLFF.